These 16 T cell receptor beta chains came from one sample sequenced in a study of T cell clonality in common variable immunodeficiency. Assay: immunoSEQ multiplex PCR; the TCRdb copy retains only in-frame clones and omits some. Reported are about 52,000 clones, none seen only once; the ten largest carry roughly 5.3%. The sequenced material came from peripheral blood mononuclear cells. These TCRs come from a person between 18 and 75 years old in good health.

In this sample, this clone turned up many times. The CDR3 extends 3 residues past the end of the read, so its final part is completed from the germline J gene. The J gene is TRBJ1-4, the V gene TRBV7-2, with D unresolved. V lost 7 bases and J lost 8, with 11 bases in between. The CDR3 is 12 residues long. Germline V lookup: CDR1 SGHTA, CDR2 FQGNSA. The CDR3: CASTVGYEKLFF. CDR3 DNA (partial): TGTGCCAGCACCGTAGGGTACGAAAAA.

This clone was detected ten times or more. The read ends 3 residues before the CDR3 terminus; that terminus is restored from the germline J gene. The chain has TRBV2 and TRBJ2-3, with 14 bases fitting TRBD2. V lost 6 bases and J lost 3; bases outside the gene matches: 8. From germline, CDR1 is SNHLY and CDR2 FYNNEI. The CDR3 length is 17 residues. The CDR3 DNA, read in part, is TGTGCCAGCAGAGCGATTTGGACTAGCGGGGGGACAGATACG. Protein: CASRAIWTSGGTDT. The whole CDR3 reads CASRAIWTSGGTDTQYF.

This clone appeared many times. The CDR3 DNA, read in part, is TGTGCCAGCAGCAATAGAAAAAAACCGGGACTTAACTCCTACGAG. Encoded protein: CASSNRKKPGLNSYE. The CDR3 reads in full as CASSNRKKPGLNSYEQYF. This rearrangement joins TRBV13 to TRBJ2-7, with a tentative D call TRBD2 (6 bases). From the germline J gene comes the end of the CDR3, since the read stops 3 residues before it. V gave up 5 bases and J gave up 0 bases, with 23 bases separating them. Per germline, CDR1 PRHDT and CDR2 FYEKMQ (reference sequence). This CDR3 is 18 amino acids long.

This clone was counted ten times or more. Sequencing ends 3 residues short of the CDR3 end; the germline J gene provides the rest. V gene TRBV20-1 combines with J gene TRBJ2-1; D not certain. CDR3 length: 14 residues. V gave up 3 bases and J gave up 5 bases, with 14 bases separating them. The V gene's germline CDR1 is DFQATT and CDR2 SNEGSKA (reference sequence). Partial CDR3 DNA: TGCAGTGCTAGTATGTCTAGAGCCCACAATGAG. Protein: CSASMSRAHNE. The whole CDR3 sequence reads CSASMSRAHNEQFF.

There are many counts of this clone. The read ends 3 residues shy of where the CDR3 ends; the end is completed using the germline J gene. The chain is built from TRBV2 and TRBJ2-7; TRBD2 is a possible D gene (5 bases). The ends were cut back, 5 bases at V and 2 bases at J, with 13 bases in the middle. Germline assignment: CDR1 SNHLY and CDR2 FYNNEI. The CDR3 runs 14 residues. CDR3 residues: CASSSNGVTYEQYF. The DNA read from the CDR3 is TGTGCCAGCAGTTCCAACGGGGTAACCTACGAG.

This clone showed up many times. Coverage ceases 3 residues before the CDR3 finishes, and the germline J gene fills in the end. The rearrangement uses TRBV5-4 and TRBJ1-6, with D unclear. The CDR3 is 14 amino acids. Germline V gene sequence: CDR1 SGHNT, CDR2 YYREEE (reference sequence). The V end was cut by 3 bases, the J end by 5 bases, with 9 bases between. CDR3 amino acids: CASSWPRDNSPLHF. The part of the CDR3 DNA that was read is TGTGCCAGCAGCTGGCCCAGAGATAATTCACCC.

This clone showed up many times. The read ends 3 residues early relative to the CDR3; the germline J gene fills the gap. This chain uses TRBV19 with TRBJ2-2; 8 nucleotides agree with TRBD2. The V and J ends lost 5 bases and 7 bases, in that order; junction bases with no gene match: 6. The germline V gene encodes CDR1 LNHDA and CDR2 SQIVND (reference sequence). The CDR3 has 14 residues. CDR3 in amino acids: CASSWAGGSGELFF. The DNA read from the CDR3 is TGTGCCAGTAGTTGGGCGGGAGGAAGCGGGGAG. Full variable domain (missing parts from reference TRBV19 and TRBJ2-2): DGGITQSPKYLFRKEGQNVTLSCEQNLNHDAMYWYRQDPGQGLRLIYYSQIVNDFQKGDIAEGYSVSREKKESFPLTVTSAQKNPTAFYLCASSWAGGSGELFFGEGSRLTVL.

This clone was found many times. With the read ending 3 residues before the CDR3 end, the germline J gene is used to fill in that end. V gene TRBV20-1 combines with J gene TRBJ1-5; TRBD1 matches at 9 bases. The CDR3 is 16 amino acids. V was pared by 0 bases and J by 4 bases, with 7 bases of the junction left unmatched. From germline, CDR1 is DFQATT and CDR2 SNEGSKA (reference sequence). Here the CDR3 reads CSARETGTGRNQPQHF. The sequenced part of the CDR3 DNA is TGCAGTGCTAGAGAAACGGGGACAGGGCGAAATCAGCCC.

The sample holds many counts of this clone. The read ends 3 residues shy of where the CDR3 ends; the end is completed using the germline J gene. The V and J genes are TRBV18 and TRBJ2-7; 9 nucleotides align to TRBD1. V shed 3 bases, J shed 4 bases, and the junction held 4 bases outside the gene matches. This CDR3 spans 14 amino acids. Germline V gene lookup returns CDR1 KGHSH and CDR2 LQKENI. CDR3 bases read: TGTGCCAGCTCACCCCCGACAGGGGGATACGAG. It is translated as CASSPPTGGYE. The entire CDR3 is CASSPPTGGYEQYF.

The sample holds many counts of this clone. The sequenced fragment ends 3 residues before the CDR3 boundary, so the rest is inferred from the germline J gene. This chain connects TRBV4-1 to TRBJ2-5, with a possible D match to TRBD2 (5 bases). The CDR3 sequence is 13 residues long. The V and J ends lost 2 bases and 5 bases respectively, with 9 bases between them. The germline CDR1 and CDR2 sequences are MGHRA and YSYEKL. The sequenced part of the CDR3 DNA is TGCGCCAGCAGCCAAAACCCGGGGGAGACC. This codes for CASSQNPGET. The whole CDR3 region reads CASSQNPGETQYF.

This clone was seen many times. The CDR3 is cut off 3 residues early in the read; its end comes from the germline J gene. This rearrangement joins TRBV12-3 or TRBV12-4 to TRBJ1-5; possibly TRBD1 for D (5 bases). The CDR3 extends over 14 amino acids. With 5 bases removed from V and 5 bases from J, the gap between germline ends came to 13 bases. Incomplete CDR3 DNA: TGTGCCAGCAGTCCCCGACAGAGCGATCAGCCC. Its protein is CASSPRQSDQP. The complete CDR3 protein is CASSPRQSDQPQHF.

This clone showed up many times. The CDR3 end is not reached by the read, which stops 3 residues before it; the germline J gene fills it in. The V call is TRBV5-6, the J call TRBJ2-5; D is possibly TRBD2 (7 bases). Germline lookup yields CDR1 SGHDT and CDR2 YYEEEE. Trimming removed 2 bases from V and 5 bases from J, with 13 bases in between. This CDR3 has 14 residues. CDR3 amino acids: CASSLTGGSETQYF. The covered CDR3 bases are TGTGCCAGCAGCTTAACGGGGGGCTCGGAGACC.

This clone was seen repeatedly, ten times or more. The read terminates 3 residues ahead of where the CDR3 ends, so the germline J gene completes it. This chain connects TRBV4-1 to TRBJ1-2; D might be TRBD1 (6 bases). This CDR3 has 14 residues. Germline assignment: CDR1 MGHRA and CDR2 YSYEKL. Trimming left V 2 bases short and J 5 bases short, with 12 bases between. The sequenced part of the CDR3 DNA is TGCGCCAGCAGCCAACCACAGGGCGGGTATGGC. Residues: CASSQPQGGYG. The whole CDR3 sequence reads CASSQPQGGYGYTF.

This clone was recorded a few times. The CDR3 is cut off 3 residues early in the read; its end comes from the germline J gene. The genes are TRBV7-6 and TRBJ2-1, with TRBD2 matching 9 bases. Losses at the gene ends were 1 base for V and 5 bases for J; bases not matched to a gene: 9. Germline CDR1 SGHVS, CDR2 FNYEAQ. The CDR3 covers 17 residues. CDR3 bases read: TGTGCCAGCAGCTTAGAGGCTAGCGGGACCCTCCACAATGAG. Translated, it gives CASSLEASGTLHNE. The whole CDR3 region reads CASSLEASGTLHNEQFF.

At least ten counts were recorded for this clone. The CDR3 end falls 3 residues outside the read, so it is completed with the germline J gene. This rearrangement joins TRBV24-1 to TRBJ2-2; 10 positions agree with TRBD1. From germline, CDR1 is KGHDR and CDR2 SFDVKD. The CDR3 consists of 16 residues. V lost 9 bases and J lost 6; bases outside the gene matches: 12. CDR3 DNA (partial): TGTGCCACCGGACTGGGACAGGGGAATTTGGCCGGGGAG. It yields the protein CATGLGQGNLAGE. The full CDR3 sequence reads CATGLGQGNLAGELFF.

In its sample, this clone was seen many times. The CDR3 is cut off 3 residues early in the read; its end comes from the germline J gene. The chain recombines TRBV6-2 or TRBV6-3 with TRBJ2-3; TRBD1 aligns across 9 bases. Unmatched junction bases numbered 9, after V lost 7 bases and J lost 4 bases. This CDR3 comprises 15 residues. Germline CDR1 and CDR2: MNHEY and SVGEGT. CDR3 loop: CASTLLTGGADTQYF. The DNA read from the CDR3 is TGTGCCAGCACCCTATTGACAGGGGGAGCAGATACG.